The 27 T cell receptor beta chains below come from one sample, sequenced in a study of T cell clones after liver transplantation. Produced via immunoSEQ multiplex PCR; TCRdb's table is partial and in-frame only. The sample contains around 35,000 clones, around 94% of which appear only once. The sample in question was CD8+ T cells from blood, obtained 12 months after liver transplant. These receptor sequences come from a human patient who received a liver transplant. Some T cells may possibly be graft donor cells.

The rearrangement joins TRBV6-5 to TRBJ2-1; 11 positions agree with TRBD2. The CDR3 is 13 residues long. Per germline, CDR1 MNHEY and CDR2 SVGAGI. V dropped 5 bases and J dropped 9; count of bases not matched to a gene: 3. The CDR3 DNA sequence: TGTGCCAGCAGTGTCCTAGCGGGAGGTGAGCAGTTCTTC. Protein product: CASSVLAGGEQFF.

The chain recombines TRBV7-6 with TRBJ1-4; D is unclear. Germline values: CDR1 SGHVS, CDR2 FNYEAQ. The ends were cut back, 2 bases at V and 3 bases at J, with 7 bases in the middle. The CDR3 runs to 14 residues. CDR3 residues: CASSLLNSNEKLFF. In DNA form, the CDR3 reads TGTGCCAGCAGCTTACTGAATTCTAATGAAAAACTGTTTTTT.

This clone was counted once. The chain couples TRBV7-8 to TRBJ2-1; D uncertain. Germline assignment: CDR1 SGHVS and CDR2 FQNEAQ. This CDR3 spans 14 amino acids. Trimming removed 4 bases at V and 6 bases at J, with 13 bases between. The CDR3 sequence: CASSSLGSVNEQFF. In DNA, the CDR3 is TGTGCCAGCAGCTCCCTGGGAAGCGTCAATGAGCAGTTCTTC.

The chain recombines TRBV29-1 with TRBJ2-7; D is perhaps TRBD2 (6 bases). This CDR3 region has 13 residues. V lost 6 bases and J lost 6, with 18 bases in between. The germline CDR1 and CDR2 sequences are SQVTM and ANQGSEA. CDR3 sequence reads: CSVGTGSGSEQYF. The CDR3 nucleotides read TGCAGCGTGGGGACCGGGAGTGGTAGCGAGCAGTACTTC.

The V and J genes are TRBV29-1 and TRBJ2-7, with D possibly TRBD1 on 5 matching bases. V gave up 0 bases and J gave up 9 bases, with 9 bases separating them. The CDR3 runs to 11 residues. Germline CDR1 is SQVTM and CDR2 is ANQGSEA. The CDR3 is CSVEEDTRQYF. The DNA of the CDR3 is TGCAGCGTTGAAGAGGACACAAGGCAGTACTTC.

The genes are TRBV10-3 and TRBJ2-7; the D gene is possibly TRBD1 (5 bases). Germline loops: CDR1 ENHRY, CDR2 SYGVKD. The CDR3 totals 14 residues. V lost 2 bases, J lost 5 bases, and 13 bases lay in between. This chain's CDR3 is CAISEMGPRDEQYF. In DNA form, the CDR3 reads TGTGCCATCAGTGAGATGGGGCCGCGTGACGAGCAGTACTTC.

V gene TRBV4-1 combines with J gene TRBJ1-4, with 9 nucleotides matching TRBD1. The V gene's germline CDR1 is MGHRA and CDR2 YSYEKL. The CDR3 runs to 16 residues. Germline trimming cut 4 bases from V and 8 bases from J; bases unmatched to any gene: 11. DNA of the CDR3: TGCGCCAGCAGCCCAAGGTTGGGACAGGGAGGAGAAAAACTGTTTTTT. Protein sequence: CASSPRLGQGGEKLFF.

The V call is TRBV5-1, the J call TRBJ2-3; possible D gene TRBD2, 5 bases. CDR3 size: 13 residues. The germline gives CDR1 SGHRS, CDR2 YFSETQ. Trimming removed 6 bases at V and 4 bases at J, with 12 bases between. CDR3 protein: CASNQWGADTQYF. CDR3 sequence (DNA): TGCGCCAGCAACCAATGGGGAGCAGATACGCAGTATTTT.

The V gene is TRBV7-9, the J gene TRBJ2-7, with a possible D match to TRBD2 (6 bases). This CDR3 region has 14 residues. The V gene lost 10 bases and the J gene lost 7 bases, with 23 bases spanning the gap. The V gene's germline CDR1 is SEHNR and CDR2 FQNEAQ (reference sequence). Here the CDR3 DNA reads TGTGCCACGGACGGGCGGGAAACCGCGGGGGAGCAGTACTTC. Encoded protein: CATDGRETAGEQYF. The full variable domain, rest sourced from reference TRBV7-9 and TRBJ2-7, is DTGVSQNPRHKITKRGQNVTFRCDPISEHNRLYWYRQTLGQGPEFLTYFQNEAQLEKSRLLSDRFSAERPKGSFSTLEIQRTEQGDSAMYLCATDGRETAGEQYFGPGTRLTVT.

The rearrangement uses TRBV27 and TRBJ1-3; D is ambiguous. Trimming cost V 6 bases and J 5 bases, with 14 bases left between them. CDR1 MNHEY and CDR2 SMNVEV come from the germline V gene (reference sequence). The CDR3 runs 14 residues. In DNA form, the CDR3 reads TGTGCCAGCAGCCCCCTGGGTCCCAGAAACACCATATATTTT. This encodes CASSPLGPRNTIYF.

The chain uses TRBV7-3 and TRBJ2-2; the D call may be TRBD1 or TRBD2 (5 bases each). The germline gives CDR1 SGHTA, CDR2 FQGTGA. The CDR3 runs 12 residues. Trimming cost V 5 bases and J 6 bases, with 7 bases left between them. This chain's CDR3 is CASSVGAGELFF. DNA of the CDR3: TGTGCCAGCAGCGTGGGGGCCGGGGAGCTGTTTTTT.

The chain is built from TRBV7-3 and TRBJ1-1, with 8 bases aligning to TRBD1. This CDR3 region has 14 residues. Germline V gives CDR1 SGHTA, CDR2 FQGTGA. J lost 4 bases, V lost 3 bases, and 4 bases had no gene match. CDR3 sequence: CASSLTGVATEAFF. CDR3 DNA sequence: TGTGCCAGCAGCTTGACAGGGGTGGCCACTGAAGCTTTCTTT.

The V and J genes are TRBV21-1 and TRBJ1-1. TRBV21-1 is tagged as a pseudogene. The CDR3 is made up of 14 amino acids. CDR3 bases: TGTGCCAACGGGTACGGGGGCCGAAACACTGAAGCTTTCTTT. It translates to CANGYGGRNTEAFF.

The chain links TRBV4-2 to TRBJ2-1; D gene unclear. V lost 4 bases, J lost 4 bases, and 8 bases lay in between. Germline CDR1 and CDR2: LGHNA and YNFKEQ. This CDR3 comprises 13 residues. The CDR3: CASSPDRYNEQFF. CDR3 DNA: TGTGCCAGCAGCCCGGACCGGTACAATGAGCAGTTCTTC.

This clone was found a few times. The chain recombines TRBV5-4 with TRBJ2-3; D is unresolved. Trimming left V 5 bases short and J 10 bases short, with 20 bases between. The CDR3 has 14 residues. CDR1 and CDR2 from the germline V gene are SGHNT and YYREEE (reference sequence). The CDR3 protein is CASSVDPGPKAQYF. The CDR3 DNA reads TGTGCCAGCAGTGTTGATCCGGGCCCAAAGGCGCAGTATTTT.

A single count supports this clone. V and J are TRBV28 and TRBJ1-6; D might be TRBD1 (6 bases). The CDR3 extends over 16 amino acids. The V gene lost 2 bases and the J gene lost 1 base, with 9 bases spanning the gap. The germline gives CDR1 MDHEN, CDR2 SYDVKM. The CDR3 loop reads CASSLLTGSYNSPLHF. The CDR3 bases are TGTGCCAGCAGTTTACTAACAGGGTCCTATAATTCACCCCTCCACTTT.

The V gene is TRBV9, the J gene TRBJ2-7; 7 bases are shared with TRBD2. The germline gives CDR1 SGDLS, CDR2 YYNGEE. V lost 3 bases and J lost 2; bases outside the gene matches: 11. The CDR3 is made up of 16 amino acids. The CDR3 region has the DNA TGTGCCAGCAGCGGTGGTGGGACGGGAGGCCCCTACGAGCAGTACTTC. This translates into CASSGGGTGGPYEQYF. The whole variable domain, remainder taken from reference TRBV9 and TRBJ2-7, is DSGVTQTPKHLITATGQRVTLRCSPRSGDLSVYWYQQSLDQGLQFLIQYYNGEERAKGNILERFSAQQFPDLHSELNLSSLELGDSALYFCASSGGGTGGPYEQYFGPGTRLTVT.

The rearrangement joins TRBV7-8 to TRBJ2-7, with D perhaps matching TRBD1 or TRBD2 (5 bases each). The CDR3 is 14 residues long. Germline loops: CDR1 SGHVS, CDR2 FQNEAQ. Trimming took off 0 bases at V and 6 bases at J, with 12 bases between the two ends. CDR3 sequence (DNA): TGTGCCAGCAGCTTAGCTTACGGGGCCGGCGAGCAGTACTTC. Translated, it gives CASSLAYGAGEQYF.

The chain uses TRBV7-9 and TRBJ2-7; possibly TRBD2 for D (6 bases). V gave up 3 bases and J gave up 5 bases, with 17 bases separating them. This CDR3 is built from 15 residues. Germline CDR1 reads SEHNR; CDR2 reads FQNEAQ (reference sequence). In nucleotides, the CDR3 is TGTGCCAGCAGCTTTCTGGAAGCGGGTGGCAACGAGCAGTACTTC. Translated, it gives CASSFLEAGGNEQYF.

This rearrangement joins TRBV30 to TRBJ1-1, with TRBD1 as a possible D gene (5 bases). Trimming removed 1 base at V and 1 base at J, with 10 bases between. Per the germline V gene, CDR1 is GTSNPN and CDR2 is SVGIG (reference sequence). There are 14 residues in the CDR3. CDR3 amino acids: CAWSAIQGNTEAFF. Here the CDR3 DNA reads TGTGCCTGGAGTGCGATCCAGGGGAACACTGAAGCTTTCTTT.

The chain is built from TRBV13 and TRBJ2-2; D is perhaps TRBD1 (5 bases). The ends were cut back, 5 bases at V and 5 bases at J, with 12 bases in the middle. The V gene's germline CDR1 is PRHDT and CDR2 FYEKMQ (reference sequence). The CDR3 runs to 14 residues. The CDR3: CASSIQGGTGELFF. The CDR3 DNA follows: TGTGCCAGCAGCATCCAGGGTGGAACCGGGGAGCTGTTTTTT.

The CDR3: CASSTPADRFYGYTF. DNA of the CDR3: TGTGCCAGTAGTACCCCAGCGGACCGTTTCTATGGCTACACCTTC. The V gene is TRBV19, the J gene TRBJ1-2; D call uncertain. Deletions cut 4 bases from V and 4 bases from J, with 16 bases between. The CDR3 sequence is 15 residues long. Germline V gives CDR1 LNHDA, CDR2 SQIVND (reference sequence).

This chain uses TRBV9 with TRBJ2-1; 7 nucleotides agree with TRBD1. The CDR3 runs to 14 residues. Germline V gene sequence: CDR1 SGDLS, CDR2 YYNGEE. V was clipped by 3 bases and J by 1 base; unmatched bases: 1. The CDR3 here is CASSGQGSYNEQFF. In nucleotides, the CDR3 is TGTGCCAGCAGCGGACAGGGATCCTACAATGAGCAGTTCTTC.

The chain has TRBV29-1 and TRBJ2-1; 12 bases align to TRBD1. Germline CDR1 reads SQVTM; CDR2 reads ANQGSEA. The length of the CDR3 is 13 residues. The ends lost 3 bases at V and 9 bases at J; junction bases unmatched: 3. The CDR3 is CSVEGTGGSEQFF. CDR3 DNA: TGCAGCGTTGAGGGGACAGGGGGCAGTGAGCAGTTCTTC.

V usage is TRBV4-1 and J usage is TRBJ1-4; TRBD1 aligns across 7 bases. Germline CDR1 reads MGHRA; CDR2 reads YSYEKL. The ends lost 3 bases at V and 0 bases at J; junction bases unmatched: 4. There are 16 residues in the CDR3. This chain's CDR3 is CASSHRQGPTNEKLFF. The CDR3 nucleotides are TGCGCCAGCAGCCACAGACAGGGCCCAACTAATGAAAAACTGTTTTTT.

The CDR3 nucleotides are TGTGCCAGCAGCCATGACCCTAGCTCCTACAATGAGCAGTTCTTC. Protein sequence: CASSHDPSSYNEQFF. The chain employs TRBV7-2 and TRBJ2-1; D not certain. There are 15 residues in the CDR3. The ends were cut back, 5 bases at V and 0 bases at J, with 11 bases in the middle. CDR1 is SGHTA and CDR2 is FQGNSA in the germline V gene. Drawing the rest from reference TRBV7-2 and TRBJ2-1, the complete variable domain is GAGVSQSPSNKVTEKGKDVELRCDPISGHTALYWYRQSLGQGLEFLIYFQGNSAPDKSGLPSDRFSAERTGGSVSTLTIQRTQQEDSAVYLCASSHDPSSYNEQFFGPGTRLTVL.

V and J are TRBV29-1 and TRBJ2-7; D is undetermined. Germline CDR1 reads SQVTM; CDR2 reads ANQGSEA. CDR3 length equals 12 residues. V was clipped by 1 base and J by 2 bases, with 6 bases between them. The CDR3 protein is CSVEGRAYEQYF. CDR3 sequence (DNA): TGCAGCGTTGAAGGCCGGGCCTACGAGCAGTACTTC.